This T cell receptor (beta chain) was identified in a study of graft-versus-host responses after intestinal transplantation. Study outcomes and limitations: Circulating GvH clone levels at their peak were associated with HvG declines (early post-transplant). Present in recipient marrow, GvH clones included some that appeared first in ileum or blood.

The reaction was completed, and proliferating CFSE-low CD3+CD4+ and CD3+CD8+ responders were then sorted. This clone was seen only a few times. Sequencing used immunoSEQ multiplex PCR; TCRdb keeps in-frame clones, though not all of them. The data contain about 25,000 clones, under 45% of them singletons. The CDR3 contains 15 residues. V lost 2 bases to trimming and J lost 0 bases, with 11 bases between them. Germline lookup yields CDR1 LGHNA and CDR2 YNFKEQ. The receptor comes from a human patient who received an intestinal transplant. This chain joins TRBV4-2 and TRBJ2-7; D may be TRBD1 (5 bases). Sequenced material: alloreactive CD4+ T cells from a mixed lymphocyte reaction culture, taken before intestinal transplant. Subset denoted: CFSE-low proliferating T cells sorted from roughly 6-day pre-transplant mixed lymphocyte reaction (GvH or HvG direction). CDR3 nucleotide sequence: TGTGCCAGCAGCCAACCCCTAAGGGGCTCCTACGAGCAGTACTTC. Its protein product is CASSQPLRGSYEQYF.